This T cell receptor (beta chain) was obtained from a study of radiation and T cells in renal cell carcinoma. Whole-study results and caveats: Baseline intratumoral clonotype presence is unknown without pretreatment biopsies.

A word on this clone: Its specificity is unknown.

TCRdb's copy holds only in-frame clones and misses some; the assay was immunoSEQ multiplex PCR. Of 120,000 or so clones in the sample, about 81% were seen once. The V segment lost 3 bases and the J segment 3 bases; nucleotides outside the gene matches: 7. CDR3 size: 15 residues. Looked up from germline, CDR1 is SGHRS and CDR2 is YFSETQ. Specified time point: blood 2 weeks post-SBRT. Treatment meaning: 15 Gy SBRT to primary tumor, nephrectomy 4 weeks later. Material: blood, obtained from a patient whose treatment included radiotherapy and nephrectomy. The chain has TRBV5-1 and TRBJ2-3, with 7 bases matching TRBD1. The clonotype originates from a woman aged 55-70 years with renal cell carcinoma. CDR3 DNA: TGCGCCAGCAGCTACAGACAGGGTTTGACAGATACGCAGTATTTT. This gives the protein CASSYRQGLTDTQYF.